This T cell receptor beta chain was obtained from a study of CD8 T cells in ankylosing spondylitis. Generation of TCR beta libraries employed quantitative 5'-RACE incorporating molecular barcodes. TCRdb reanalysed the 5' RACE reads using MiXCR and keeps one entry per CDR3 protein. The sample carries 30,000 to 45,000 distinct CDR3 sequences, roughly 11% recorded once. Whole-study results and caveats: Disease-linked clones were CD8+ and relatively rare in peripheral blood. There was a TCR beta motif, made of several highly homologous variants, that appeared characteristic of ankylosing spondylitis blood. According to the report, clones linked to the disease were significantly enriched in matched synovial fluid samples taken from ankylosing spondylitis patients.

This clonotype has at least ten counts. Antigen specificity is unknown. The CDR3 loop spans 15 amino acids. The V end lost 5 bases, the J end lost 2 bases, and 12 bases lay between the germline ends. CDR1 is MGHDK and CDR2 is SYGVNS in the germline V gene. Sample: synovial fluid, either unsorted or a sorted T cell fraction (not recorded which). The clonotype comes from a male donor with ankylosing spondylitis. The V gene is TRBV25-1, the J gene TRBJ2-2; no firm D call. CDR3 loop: CASSRERNNTGELFF. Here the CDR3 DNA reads TGTGCCAGCAGTCGTGAACGGAACAACACCGGGGAGCTGTTTTTT.